The 29 T cell receptor beta chains below were found in one sample sequenced in a study of early T cells in non-severe SARS-CoV-2 infection. TCRdb itself ran the 5' RACE reads through MiXCR, one entry per CDR3 protein. The sample yields around 62,000 distinct CDR3 sequences, around 4.9% seen once. The sequenced sample was whole blood. The receptors here all came from an adult who was a healthcare worker with PCR-confirmed SARS-CoV-2 infection or an uninfected control (not recorded which).

This clonotype was recorded at least ten times. The rearrangement uses TRBV6-4 and TRBJ2-1; D is unresolved. The CDR3 is 14 residues long. CDR1 MRHNA and CDR2 SNTAGT come from the germline V gene. Trimming cost V 3 bases and J 6 bases, with 12 bases left between them. The CDR3 coding sequence is TGTGCCAGCAGTGATCTCCTTATGGGCAATGAGCAGTTCTTC. Encoded protein: CASSDLLMGNEQFF.

The rearrangement uses TRBV20-1 and TRBJ2-3; the match to TRBD1 covers 8 bases. After removal of 6 bases from V and 0 bases from J, the junction contained 2 bases not matched to a gene. The CDR3 loop spans 13 amino acids. Germline-derived CDR1 and CDR2 are DFQATT and SNEGSKA (reference sequence). The CDR3, as DNA: TGCAGTGCAGGGGACAGGAGCACAGATACGCAGTATTTT. Translating it yields CSAGDRSTDTQYF.

This clonotype was seen a handful of times. The rearrangement joins TRBV6-2 or TRBV6-3 to TRBJ1-1, with 8 bases aligning to TRBD1. Germline V gene lookup returns CDR1 MNHEY and CDR2 SVGEGT. Germline trimming cut 3 bases from V and 0 bases from J; bases unmatched to any gene: 9. The CDR3 sequence is 17 residues long. The CDR3, as DNA: TGTGCCAGCAGTTATCCCAGGGGGCGAGAGATGAACACTGAAGCTTTCTTT. Protein sequence: CASSYPRGREMNTEAFF.

This clonotype was recorded at least ten times. This CDR3 is CSARGGDRALSEQFF. CDR3 sequence (DNA): TGCAGTGCTAGGGGTGGGGACAGGGCGTTGTCGGAGCAGTTCTTC. J is TRBJ2-1 and V is TRBV20-1, with 9 bases matching TRBD1. CDR3 length: 15 residues. The V and J ends lost 3 bases and 10 bases, in that order; junction bases with no gene match: 13. The V gene's germline CDR1 is DFQATT and CDR2 SNEGSKA (reference sequence).

This clonotype occurred a few times. V usage is TRBV2 and J usage is TRBJ2-3; D is undetermined. Germline V gene lookup returns CDR1 SNHLY and CDR2 FYNNEI. Deletions cut 10 bases from V and 0 bases from J, with 14 bases between. The CDR3 runs to 14 residues. In DNA, the CDR3 is TGTGCCATAGTACCGCGCTCTAGCACAGATACGCAGTATTTT. This gives the protein CAIVPRSSTDTQYF.

This clonotype has a count of ten or more. The chain employs TRBV10-3 and TRBJ1-5; unclear D gene. The length of the CDR3 is 14 residues. V was pared by 4 bases and J by 3 bases, with 10 bases between. The germline gives CDR1 ENHRY, CDR2 SYGVKD. The chain's CDR3 is CAISAAGDNQPQHF. The CDR3 DNA reads TGTGCCATCAGTGCGGCAGGAGACAATCAGCCCCAGCATTTT.

The chain links TRBV20-1 to TRBJ2-5, with TRBD2 matching over 9 bases. Germline V lookup: CDR1 DFQATT, CDR2 SNEGSKA (reference sequence). The CDR3 sequence is 12 residues long. Germline trimming cut 6 bases from V and 6 bases from J; bases unmatched to any gene: 5. CDR3 amino acids: CSAETSGQTQYF. DNA for the CDR3: TGCAGTGCAGAGACTAGCGGACAGACCCAGTACTTC.

V is TRBV29-1 and J is TRBJ2-7; 8 bases match TRBD2. CDR1 and CDR2 from the germline V gene are SQVTM and ANQGSEA. V trimming: 0 bases; J trimming: 5 bases; junction bases outside the gene matches: 12. The length of the CDR3 is 16 residues. CDR3 protein: CSVEDRISGGPNEQYF. The CDR3 region has the DNA TGCAGCGTTGAAGATCGAATAAGCGGGGGCCCTAACGAGCAGTACTTC.

This clonotype was seen repeatedly, ten times or more. This chain links TRBV6-5 with TRBJ2-2, with a weak D call TRBD2 (7 bases). The CDR3 is 15 residues long. V dropped 4 bases and J dropped 5 bases, with 14 bases sitting between them. Germline CDR1 MNHEY, CDR2 SVGAGI. The CDR3 nucleotides read TGTGCCAGCAGTTCTGGTGGGGGGGCTACCGGGGAGCTGTTTTTT. This codes for CASSSGGGATGELFF.

This clonotype was observed at least ten times. This sequence joins TRBV7-6 and TRBJ1-5; weak D call: TRBD1 (5 bases). Between the trimmed V and J ends, which lost 4 bases and 7 bases, there was a span of 8 bases. This CDR3 region has 12 residues. Germline V lookup: CDR1 SGHVS, CDR2 FNYEAQ. The CDR3 nucleotides read TGTGCCAGCAGCTCCCAGGGACAGCCCCAGCATTTT. Translation gives CASSSQGQPQHF.

The table lists this clonotype with many counts. The chain links TRBV3-1 to TRBJ2-7; D is undetermined. Germline CDR1 LGHDT, CDR2 YNNKEL (reference sequence). Trimming cost V 0 bases and J 2 bases, with 11 bases left between them. The CDR3 length is 15 residues. CDR3 bases: TGTGCCAGCAGCCAAGATTTAGCAGCGCCCTACGAGCAGTACTTC. The encoded protein is CASSQDLAAPYEQYF.

At least ten counts were recorded for this clonotype. The CDR3 region is CSALPGLNTEAFF. The CDR3 nucleotides read TGCAGCGCCCTGCCGGGCCTGAACACTGAAGCTTTCTTT. V is TRBV29-1 and J is TRBJ1-1; D ambiguous. V was trimmed by 7 bases and J by 0 bases, leaving 12 bases between them. The CDR3 runs to 13 residues. CDR1 SQVTM and CDR2 ANQGSEA come from the germline V gene.

This clonotype has a count of ten or more. V and J are TRBV5-5 and TRBJ2-5; D perhaps matches TRBD1 (6 bases). The CDR3 extends over 14 amino acids. V lost 3 bases and J lost 2, with 11 bases in between. Germline V gene sequence: CDR1 SGHKS, CDR2 YYEKEE (reference sequence). In nucleotides, the CDR3 is TGTGCCAGCAGCTCCTTAGACAGGCAAGAGACCCAGTACTTC. Its translation: CASSSLDRQETQYF. Looking up the rest from reference TRBV5-5 and TRBJ2-5 gives the full variable domain: DAGVTQSPTHLIKTRGQQVTLRCSPISGHKSVSWYQQVLGQGPQFIFQYYEKEERGRGNFPDRFSARQFPNYSSELNVNALLLGDSALYLCASSSLDRQETQYFGPGTRLLVL.

This clonotype was counted many times. The chain uses TRBV29-1 and TRBJ2-3; no clear D gene. Germline CDR1 reads SQVTM; CDR2 reads ANQGSEA. The CDR3 totals 12 residues. With 3 bases removed from V and 3 bases from J, the gap between germline ends came to 7 bases. Here the CDR3 DNA reads TGCAGCGTTGATAAGGCGACAGATACGCAGTATTTT. It yields the protein CSVDKATDTQYF.

At least ten counts were recorded for this clonotype. The chain links TRBV7-2 to TRBJ1-2; 7 nucleotides align to TRBD1. CDR3 length: 15 amino acids. The V segment lost 5 bases and the J segment 2 bases; nucleotides outside the gene matches: 8. Germline V lookup: CDR1 SGHTA, CDR2 FQGNSA. The CDR3: CASSPPAGGNYGYTF. The CDR3 DNA reads TGTGCCAGCAGCCCCCCGGCAGGGGGGAACTATGGCTACACCTTC.

This clonotype occurred many times. V gene TRBV9 combines with J gene TRBJ2-5; 10 bases match TRBD2. Trimming removed 5 bases from V and 3 bases from J; junction bases left unmatched: 4. Germline assignment: CDR1 SGDLS and CDR2 YYNGEE. The CDR3 is 14 amino acids. Here the CDR3 reads CASRPGLAEETQYF. The CDR3 DNA is TGTGCCAGCAGGCCCGGACTAGCGGAAGAGACCCAGTACTTC. Using reference TRBV9 and TRBJ2-5 for the parts outside the CDR3, the full variable domain is DSGVTQTPKHLITATGQRVTLRCSPRSGDLSVYWYQQSLDQGLQFLIQYYNGEERAKGNILERFSAQQFPDLHSELNLSSLELGDSALYFCASRPGLAEETQYFGPGTRLLVL.

This clonotype has a count of ten or more. In nucleotides, the CDR3 is TGTGCCAGCAGCTCACCGGGACAGGGGCACTATGGCTACACCTTC. Translated: CASSSPGQGHYGYTF. The V and J genes are TRBV5-4 and TRBJ1-2; 10 bases fit TRBD1. The CDR3 runs to 15 residues. Germline-derived CDR1 and CDR2 are SGHNT and YYREEE (reference sequence). The junction had 5 bases not matched to a gene; V was cut back by 3 bases and J by 3 bases.

This clonotype was detected ten times or more. The chain couples TRBV5-6 to TRBJ2-7; D remains ambiguous. CDR3 length: 14 amino acids. V lost 2 bases to trimming and J lost 0 bases, with 9 bases between them. CDR1 and CDR2 from the germline V gene are SGHDT and YYEEEE. CDR3 protein: CASSLGQNSYEQYF. CDR3 bases: TGTGCCAGCAGCTTAGGGCAGAACTCCTACGAGCAGTACTTC.

In its sample, this clonotype was seen a few times. The rearrangement links TRBV12-3 or TRBV12-4 to TRBJ2-3; 10 bases align to TRBD2. The ends lost 5 bases at V and 5 bases at J; junction bases unmatched: 4. The CDR3 sequence is 14 residues long. The CDR3 reads CASSVSGGVDTQYF. The CDR3 DNA sequence: TGTGCCAGCAGTGTGAGCGGGGGGGTAGATACGCAGTATTTT.

V gene TRBV12-3 or TRBV12-4 combines with J gene TRBJ1-1; D remains unclear. Trimming removed 6 bases at V and 4 bases at J, with 6 bases between. The length of the CDR3 is 11 residues. CDR3 DNA: TGTGCCAGCAGGGTACTCACTGAAGCTTTCTTT. As protein: CASRVLTEAFF.

There are many counts of this clonotype. The genes are TRBV14 and TRBJ2-3; 7 positions match TRBD1. The germline gives CDR1 SGHDN, CDR2 FVKESK. Trimming took 4 bases from V and 0 from J; bases not matched to a gene: 7. This CDR3 has 16 residues. Here the CDR3 reads CASSRRTGVSTDTQYF. CDR3 sequence (DNA): TGTGCCAGCAGCCGACGGACAGGAGTAAGCACAGATACGCAGTATTTT.

The chain uses TRBV18 and TRBJ2-3; TRBD1 matches 7 bases. The V gene end was trimmed by 2 bases and the J gene end by 0 bases; junction bases not matched to a gene: 2. Germline loops: CDR1 KGHSH, CDR2 LQKENI. This CDR3 region has 15 residues. The CDR3 is CASSPNRGSTDTQYF. CDR3 nucleotide sequence: TGTGCCAGCTCACCAAACAGGGGAAGCACAGATACGCAGTATTTT.

This clonotype was picked up a small number of times. This CDR3 reads CASSDRASTEAFF. CDR3 sequence (DNA): TGTGCCAGCAGCGACCGGGCCTCCACTGAAGCTTTCTTT. The rearrangement uses TRBV3-1 and TRBJ1-1; no clear D gene. The CDR3 covers 13 residues. Germline V gene sequence: CDR1 LGHDT, CDR2 YNNKEL (reference sequence). Trimming pared 5 bases from V and 4 bases from J, leaving 11 bases between.

The gene calls are TRBV29-1 and TRBJ2-3; TRBD2 is a possible D gene (6 bases). The V end lost 4 bases, the J end lost 2 bases, and 13 bases lay between the germline ends. This CDR3 is built from 14 residues. The germline CDR1 and CDR2 sequences are SQVTM and ANQGSEA. The CDR3 bases are TGCAGCGTTGGCTGGGACTCACCCACAGATACGCAGTATTTT. This encodes CSVGWDSPTDTQYF.

This clonotype was seen only a few times. CDR3: CASSLYLGTYEQYF. As DNA, the CDR3 is TGTGCCAGCAGTTTATATCTGGGAACCTACGAGCAGTACTTC. The V gene is TRBV12-3 or TRBV12-4, the J gene TRBJ2-7; D is uncertain. The CDR3 has 14 amino acids. The ends were cut back, 2 bases at V and 2 bases at J, with 10 bases in the middle.

This clonotype was counted at least ten times. The V and J genes are TRBV7-8 and TRBJ1-6; TRBD1 might be the D (5 bases). Per germline, CDR1 SGHVS and CDR2 FQNEAQ. V lost 5 bases, J lost 9 bases, and 14 bases lay in between. The CDR3 has 14 amino acids. CDR3 sequence: CASSRNHRSSPLHF. CDR3 sequence (DNA): TGTGCCAGCAGCCGAAACCACAGGAGTTCACCCCTCCACTTT.

The chain joins TRBV6-1 to TRBJ1-2; D ambiguous. CDR3 length: 14 residues. Germline CDR1 reads MNHNS; CDR2 reads SASEGT. V was shortened by 6 bases and J by 2 bases, with 13 bases between the two germline ends. CDR3 in amino acids: CASRTGRINYGYTF. The CDR3 nucleotides read TGTGCCAGCAGGACTGGACGGATCAACTATGGCTACACCTTC.

This clonotype was picked up many times. V usage is TRBV19 and J usage is TRBJ2-2; the D gene is possibly TRBD1 (5 bases). Germline lookup yields CDR1 LNHDA and CDR2 SQIVND (reference sequence). The V end lost 2 bases, the J end lost 3 bases, and 13 bases lay between the germline ends. There are 16 residues in the CDR3. The CDR3 DNA reads TGTGCCAGTAGTATATTAACAGGAGTACACACCGGGGAGCTGTTTTTT. Its translation is CASSILTGVHTGELFF.

The J gene is TRBJ2-4, the V gene TRBV6-1; no reliable D call. Germline V gene sequence: CDR1 MNHNS, CDR2 SASEGT. Between the trimmed V and J ends, which lost 7 bases and 0 bases, there was a span of 13 bases. This CDR3 is 15 amino acids long. Here the CDR3 reads CASMTVELAKNIQYF. The DNA of the CDR3 is TGTGCCAGCATGACGGTGGAACTAGCCAAAAACATTCAGTACTTC.